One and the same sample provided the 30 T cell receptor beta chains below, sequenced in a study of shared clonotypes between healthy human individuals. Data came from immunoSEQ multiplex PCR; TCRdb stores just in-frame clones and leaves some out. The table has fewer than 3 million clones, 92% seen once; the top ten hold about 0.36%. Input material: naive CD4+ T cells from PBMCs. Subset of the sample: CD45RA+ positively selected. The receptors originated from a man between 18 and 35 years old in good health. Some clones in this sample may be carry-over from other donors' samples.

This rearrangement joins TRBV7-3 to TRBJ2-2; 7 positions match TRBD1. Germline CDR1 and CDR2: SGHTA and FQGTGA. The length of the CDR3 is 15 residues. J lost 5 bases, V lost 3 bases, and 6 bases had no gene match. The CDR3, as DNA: TGTGCCAGCAGCTTGTACAGGGGAAGGACCGGGGAGCTGTTTTTT. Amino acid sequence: CASSLYRGRTGELFF.

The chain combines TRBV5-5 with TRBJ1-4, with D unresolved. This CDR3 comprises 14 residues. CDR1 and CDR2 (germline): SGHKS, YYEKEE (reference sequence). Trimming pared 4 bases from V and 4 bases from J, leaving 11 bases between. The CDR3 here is CASSQPGFNEKLFF. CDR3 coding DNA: TGTGCCAGCAGCCAGCCGGGTTTTAATGAAAAACTGTTTTTT.

The CDR3 reads CATSRDPEGHEFF. The DNA of the CDR3 is TGTGCCACCAGCAGAGATCCGGAGGGGCACGAGTTCTTC. The chain combines TRBV15 with TRBJ2-1; TRBD2 might be the D (6 bases). V was pared by 0 bases and J by 14 bases, with 14 bases between. The CDR3 has 13 amino acids. Germline V gives CDR1 LNHNV, CDR2 YYDKDF (reference sequence).

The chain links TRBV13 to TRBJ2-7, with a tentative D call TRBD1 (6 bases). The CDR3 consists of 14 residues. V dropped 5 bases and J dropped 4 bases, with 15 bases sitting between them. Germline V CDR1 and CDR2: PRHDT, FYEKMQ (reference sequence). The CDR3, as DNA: TGTGCCAGCAGCCCGAGGGACAAGAGTTACGAGCAGTACTTC. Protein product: CASSPRDKSYEQYF.

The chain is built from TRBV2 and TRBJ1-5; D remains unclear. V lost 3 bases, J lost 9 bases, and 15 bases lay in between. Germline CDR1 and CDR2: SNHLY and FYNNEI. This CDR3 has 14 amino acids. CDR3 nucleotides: TGTGCCAGCAGTGATCTTTCTAACGCCCCGCCCCAGCATTTT. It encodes CASSDLSNAPPQHF.

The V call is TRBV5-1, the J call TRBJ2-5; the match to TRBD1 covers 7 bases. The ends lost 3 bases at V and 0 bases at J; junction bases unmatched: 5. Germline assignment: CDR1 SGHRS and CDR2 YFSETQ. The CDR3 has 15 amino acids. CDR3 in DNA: TGCGCCAGCAGCTGGGGACAGACCAACCAAGAGACCCAGTACTTC. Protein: CASSWGQTNQETQYF.

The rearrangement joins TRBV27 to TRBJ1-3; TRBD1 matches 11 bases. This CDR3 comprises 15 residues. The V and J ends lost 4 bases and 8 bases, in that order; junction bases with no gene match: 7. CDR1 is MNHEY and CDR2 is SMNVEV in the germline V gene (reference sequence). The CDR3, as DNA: TGTGCCAGCAGTTCCACCGGACAGGGGGCATACACCATATATTTT. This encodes CASSSTGQGAYTIYF.

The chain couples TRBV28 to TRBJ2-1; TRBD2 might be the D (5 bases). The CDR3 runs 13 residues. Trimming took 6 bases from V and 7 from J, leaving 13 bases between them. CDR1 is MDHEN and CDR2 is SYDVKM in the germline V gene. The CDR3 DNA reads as TGTGCCAGCAGACTCCACCCGGGAAATGAGCAGTTCTTC. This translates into CASRLHPGNEQFF.

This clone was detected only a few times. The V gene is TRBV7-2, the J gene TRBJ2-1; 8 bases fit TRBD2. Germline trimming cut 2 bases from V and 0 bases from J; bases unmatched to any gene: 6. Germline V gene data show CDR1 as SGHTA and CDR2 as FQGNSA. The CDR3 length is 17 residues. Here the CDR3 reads CASSLSGGGSSYNEQFF. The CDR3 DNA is TGTGCCAGCAGCTTATCGGGCGGGGGGAGCTCCTACAATGAGCAGTTCTTC.

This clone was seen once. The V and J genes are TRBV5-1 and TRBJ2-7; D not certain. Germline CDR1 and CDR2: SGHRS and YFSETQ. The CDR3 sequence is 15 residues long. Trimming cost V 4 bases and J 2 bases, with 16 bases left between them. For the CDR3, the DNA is TGCGCCAGCAGCGCCACCCCTCTGGAGCCCTACGAGCAGTACTTC. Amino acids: CASSATPLEPYEQYF.

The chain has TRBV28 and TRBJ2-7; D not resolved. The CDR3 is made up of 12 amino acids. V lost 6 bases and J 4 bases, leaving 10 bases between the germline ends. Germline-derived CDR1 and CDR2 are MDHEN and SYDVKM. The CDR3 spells CASRTEVYEQYF. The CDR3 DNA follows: TGTGCCAGCAGAACCGAGGTTTACGAGCAGTACTTC.

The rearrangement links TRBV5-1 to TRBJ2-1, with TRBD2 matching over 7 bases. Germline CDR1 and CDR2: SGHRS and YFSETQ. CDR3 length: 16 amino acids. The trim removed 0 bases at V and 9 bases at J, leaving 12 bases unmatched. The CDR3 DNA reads TGCGCCAGCAGCTTGGTCGGACTAAATTCGGGGGGTGAGCAGTTCTTC. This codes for CASSLVGLNSGGEQFF.

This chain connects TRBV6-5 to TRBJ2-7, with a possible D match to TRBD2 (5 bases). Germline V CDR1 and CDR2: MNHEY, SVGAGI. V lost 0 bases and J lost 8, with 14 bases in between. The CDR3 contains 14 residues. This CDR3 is CASSYSISGVKQYF. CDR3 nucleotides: TGTGCCAGCAGTTACTCGATTTCCGGGGTAAAGCAGTACTTC.

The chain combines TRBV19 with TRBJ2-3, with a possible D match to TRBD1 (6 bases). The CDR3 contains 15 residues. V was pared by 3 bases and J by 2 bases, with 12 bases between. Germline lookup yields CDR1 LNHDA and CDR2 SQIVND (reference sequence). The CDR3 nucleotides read TGTGCCAGTAGTATGTCCCAGGGGCACACAGATACGCAGTATTTT. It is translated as CASSMSQGHTDTQYF.

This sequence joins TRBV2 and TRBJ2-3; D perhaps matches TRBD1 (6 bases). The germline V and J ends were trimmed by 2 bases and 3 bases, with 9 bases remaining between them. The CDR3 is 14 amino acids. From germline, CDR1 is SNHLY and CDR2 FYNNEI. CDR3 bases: TGTGCCAGCAGTGAAATACAGGGAACAGATACGCAGTATTTT. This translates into CASSEIQGTDTQYF. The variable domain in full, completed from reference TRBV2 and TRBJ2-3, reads EPEVTQTPSHQVTQMGQEVILRCVPISNHLYFYWYRQILGQKVEFLVSFYNNEISEKSEIFDDQFSVERPDGSNFTLKIRSTKLEDSAMYFCASSEIQGTDTQYFGPGTRLTVL.

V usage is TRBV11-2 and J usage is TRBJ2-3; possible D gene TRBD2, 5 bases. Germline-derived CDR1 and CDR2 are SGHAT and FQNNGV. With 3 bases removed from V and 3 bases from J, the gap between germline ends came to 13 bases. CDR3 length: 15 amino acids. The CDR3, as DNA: TGTGCCAGCAGCTTCTCTCTCGGGGAAACAGATACGCAGTATTTT. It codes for CASSFSLGETDTQYF.

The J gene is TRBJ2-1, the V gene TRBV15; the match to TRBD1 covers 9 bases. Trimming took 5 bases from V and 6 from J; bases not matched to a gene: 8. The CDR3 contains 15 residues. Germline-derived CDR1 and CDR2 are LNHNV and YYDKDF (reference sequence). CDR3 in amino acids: CATSARDRDSNEQFF. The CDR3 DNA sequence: TGTGCCACCAGCGCCCGGGACAGGGATTCCAATGAGCAGTTCTTC.

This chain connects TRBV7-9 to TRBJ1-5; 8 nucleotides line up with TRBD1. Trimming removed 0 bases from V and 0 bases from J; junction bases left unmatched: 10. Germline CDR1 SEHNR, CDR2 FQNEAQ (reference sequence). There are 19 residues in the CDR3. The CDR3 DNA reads TGTGCCAGCAGCTTAGCGATGATTCGGACAGGGAGTAGCAATCAGCCCCAGCATTTT. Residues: CASSLAMIRTGSSNQPQHF.

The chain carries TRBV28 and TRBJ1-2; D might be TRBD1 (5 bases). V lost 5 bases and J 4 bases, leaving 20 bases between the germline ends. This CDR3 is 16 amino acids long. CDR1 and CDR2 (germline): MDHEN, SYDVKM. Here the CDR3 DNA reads TGTGCCAGCAGTAACAACCGTTTGGCAGGGTTCTATGGCTACACCTTC. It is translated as CASSNNRLAGFYGYTF.

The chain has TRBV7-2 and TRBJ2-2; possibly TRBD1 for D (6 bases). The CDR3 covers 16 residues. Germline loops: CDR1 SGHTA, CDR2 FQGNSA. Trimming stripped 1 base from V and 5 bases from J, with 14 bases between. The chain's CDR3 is CASSLVNRARTGELFF. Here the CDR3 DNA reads TGTGCCAGCAGCTTAGTTAACAGGGCACGGACCGGGGAGCTGTTTTTT. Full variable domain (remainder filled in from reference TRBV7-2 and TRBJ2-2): GAGVSQSPSNKVTEKGKDVELRCDPISGHTALYWYRQSLGQGLEFLIYFQGNSAPDKSGLPSDRFSAERTGGSVSTLTIQRTQQEDSAVYLCASSLVNRARTGELFFGEGSRLTVL.

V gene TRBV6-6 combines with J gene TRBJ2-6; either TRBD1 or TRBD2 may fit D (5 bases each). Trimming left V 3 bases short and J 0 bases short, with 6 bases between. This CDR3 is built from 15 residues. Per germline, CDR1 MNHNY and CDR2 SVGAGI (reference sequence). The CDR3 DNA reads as TGTGCCAGCAGTTATGGGACCTCTGGGGCCAACGTCCTGACTTTC. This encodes CASSYGTSGANVLTF.

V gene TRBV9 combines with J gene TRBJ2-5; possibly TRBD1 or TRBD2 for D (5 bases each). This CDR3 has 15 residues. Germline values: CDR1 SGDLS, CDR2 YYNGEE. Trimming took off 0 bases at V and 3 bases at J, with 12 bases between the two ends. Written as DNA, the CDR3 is TGTGCCAGCAGCGTAGAGGGAAGAGGGGAAGAGACCCAGTACTTC. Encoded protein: CASSVEGRGEETQYF.

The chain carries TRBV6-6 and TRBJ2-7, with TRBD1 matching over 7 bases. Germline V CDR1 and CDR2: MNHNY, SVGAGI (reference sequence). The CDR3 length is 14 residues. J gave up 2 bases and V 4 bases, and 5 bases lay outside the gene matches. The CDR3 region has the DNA TGTGCCAGCAGTTTCAGCAGGGGGACCTACGAGCAGTACTTC. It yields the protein CASSFSRGTYEQYF.

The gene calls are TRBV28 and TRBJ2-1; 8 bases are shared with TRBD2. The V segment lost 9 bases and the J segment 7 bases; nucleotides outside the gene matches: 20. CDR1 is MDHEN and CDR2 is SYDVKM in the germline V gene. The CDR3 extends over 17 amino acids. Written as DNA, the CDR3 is TGTGCCAGTATGGTTAGCGGGATTACCTTCCCCGGGAATGAGCAGTTCTTC. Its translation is CASMVSGITFPGNEQFF.

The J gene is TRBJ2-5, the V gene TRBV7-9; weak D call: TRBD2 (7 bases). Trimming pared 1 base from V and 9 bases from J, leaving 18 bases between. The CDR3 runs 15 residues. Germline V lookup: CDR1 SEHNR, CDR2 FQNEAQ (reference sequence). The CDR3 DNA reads TGTGCCAGCAGCTTAGGTCTCGGGGAGGGGGACCCCCAGTACTTC. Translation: CASSLGLGEGDPQYF.

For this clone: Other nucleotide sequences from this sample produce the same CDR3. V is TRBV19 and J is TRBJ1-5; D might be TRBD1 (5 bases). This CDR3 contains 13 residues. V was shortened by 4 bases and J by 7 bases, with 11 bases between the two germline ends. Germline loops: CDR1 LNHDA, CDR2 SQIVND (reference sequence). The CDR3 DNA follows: TGTGCCAGTAGTAGCGGGGCGCGGCAGCCCCAGCATTTT. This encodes CASSSGARQPQHF.

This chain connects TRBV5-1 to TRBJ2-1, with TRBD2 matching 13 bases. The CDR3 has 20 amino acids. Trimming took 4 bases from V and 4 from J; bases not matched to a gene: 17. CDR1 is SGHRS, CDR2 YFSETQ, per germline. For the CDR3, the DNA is TGCGCCAGCAGCCACCGACTAGCGGGAGGCCCCCCGGGGGTATACAATGAGCAGTTCTTC. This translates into CASSHRLAGGPPGVYNEQFF. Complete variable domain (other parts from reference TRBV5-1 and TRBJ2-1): KAGVTQTPRYLIKTRGQQVTLSCSPISGHRSVSWYQQTPGQGLQFLFEYFSETQRNKGNFPGRFSGRQFSNSRSEMNVSTLELGDSALYLCASSHRLAGGPPGVYNEQFFGPGTRLTVL.

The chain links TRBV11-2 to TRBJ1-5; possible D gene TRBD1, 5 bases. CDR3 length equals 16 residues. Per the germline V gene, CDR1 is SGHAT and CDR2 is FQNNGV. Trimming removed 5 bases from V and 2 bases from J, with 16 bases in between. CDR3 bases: TGTGCCAGCAGCAAAGAGGGGACCGGGGGCAATCAGCCCCAGCATTTT. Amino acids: CASSKEGTGGNQPQHF.

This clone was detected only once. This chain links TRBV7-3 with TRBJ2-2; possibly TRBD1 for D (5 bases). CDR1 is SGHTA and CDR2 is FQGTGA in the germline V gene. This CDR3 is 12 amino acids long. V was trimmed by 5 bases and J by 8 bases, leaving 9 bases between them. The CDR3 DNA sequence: TGTGCCAGCAGCCTCAGGGAAGGGGAGCTGTTTTTT. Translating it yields CASSLREGELFF. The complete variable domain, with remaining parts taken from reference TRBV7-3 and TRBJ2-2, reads GAGVSQTPSNKVTEKGKYVELRCDPISGHTALYWYRQSLGQGPEFLIYFQGTGAADDSGLPNDRFFAVRPEGSVSTLKIQRTERGDSAVYLCASSLREGELFFGEGSRLTVL.

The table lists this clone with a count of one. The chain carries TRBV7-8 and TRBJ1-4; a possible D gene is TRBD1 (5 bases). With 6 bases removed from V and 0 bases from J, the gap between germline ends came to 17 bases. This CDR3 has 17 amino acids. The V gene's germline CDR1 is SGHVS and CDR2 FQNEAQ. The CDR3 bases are TGTGCCAGCAGTTCTGTCTGGGGGACTGCAACTAATGAAAAACTGTTTTTT. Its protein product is CASSSVWGTATNEKLFF.